The 4 T cell receptor beta chains below were found in one sample sequenced in a study of blood T cell repertoires in COVID-19. Some clones are missing from TCRdb's copy, which holds only in-frame ones; the method was immunoSEQ multiplex PCR. The sample lists 60,000 to 70,000 clones; roughly 85% were seen once. Sequencing was done on a sample of peripheral blood. The receptors were gathered from a man between 45 and 60 years old with acute or convalescent COVID-19.

J is TRBJ2-3 and V is TRBV7-3; possibly TRBD1 for D (5 bases). This CDR3 spans 13 amino acids. From germline, CDR1 is SGHTA and CDR2 FQGTGA. V lost 5 bases to trimming and J lost 5 bases, with 11 bases between them. The chain's CDR3 is CASSLGHQDTQYF. DNA of the CDR3: TGTGCCAGCAGCCTTGGACATCAAGATACGCAGTATTTT.

The chain joins TRBV11-3 to TRBJ1-1, with 7 bases lining up with TRBD1. The CDR3 runs 13 residues. Trimming cost V 4 bases and J 8 bases; bases outside gene matches: 7. Germline loops: CDR1 SGHNT, CDR2 YENEEA. In DNA, the CDR3 is TGTGCCAGCAGCTCACAGGGGTCTCAAGAAGCTTTCTTT. It specifies CASSSQGSQEAFF.

A single count supports this clone. J is TRBJ2-7 and V is TRBV5-1; tentatively, D is TRBD1 (6 bases). The CDR3 runs to 16 residues. The V and J ends lost 0 bases and 5 bases respectively, with 18 bases between them. The germline V gene encodes CDR1 SGHRS and CDR2 YFSETQ. CDR3 protein: CASSLDGRGIRDEQYF. DNA for the CDR3: TGCGCCAGCAGCTTGGATGGCAGGGGAATCCGGGACGAGCAGTACTTC.

This chain links TRBV10-3 with TRBJ1-2; the match to TRBD1 covers 8 bases. Germline CDR1 ENHRY, CDR2 SYGVKD. The CDR3 has 14 residues. V lost 6 bases to trimming and J lost 6 bases; unmatched junction nucleotides: 9. CDR3 coding DNA: TGTGCCATCAGGAATCAGGGGGCGAAACATGGCTACACCTTC. Amino acid sequence: CAIRNQGAKHGYTF.